What follows are 11 T cell receptor beta chains derived from one specimen sequenced in a study of cytomegalovirus exposure and HLA in healthy donors. Data came from immunoSEQ multiplex PCR; TCRdb stores just in-frame clones and leaves some out. The data show fewer than 120,000 clones, with 88% seen just once and about 1.5% held by the top ten. The sample taken for sequencing was PBMCs. These receptors were taken from a woman aged 25 to 39 in good health and CMV-seropositive.

This chain uses TRBV7-9 with TRBJ1-1; TRBD1 matches at 8 bases. The CDR3 sequence is 14 residues long. CDR1 and CDR2 (germline): SEHNR, FQNEAQ (reference sequence). Trimming at V came to 4 bases and at J to 1 base, leaving 2 bases not matched to a gene. The CDR3 DNA sequence: TGTGCCAGCAGCTCCGGACAGGGGAACACTGAAGCTTTCTTT. The encoded protein is CASSSGQGNTEAFF.

The sample holds one count of this clone. The chain recombines TRBV15 with TRBJ2-7; 9 bases are a match to TRBD2. This CDR3 comprises 15 residues. Per the germline V gene, CDR1 is LNHNV and CDR2 is YYDKDF (reference sequence). V lost 1 base and J lost 4; bases outside the gene matches: 5. The DNA for the CDR3 is TGTGCCACCAGCAGAGGGACCAGCGGGGGGTACGAGCAGTACTTC. Its protein product is CATSRGTSGGYEQYF.

This chain connects TRBV19 to TRBJ2-1; TRBD2 agrees at 10 bases. CDR1 is LNHDA and CDR2 is SQIVND in the germline V gene (reference sequence). This CDR3 has 15 residues. V was pared by 9 bases and J by 6 bases, with 11 bases of the junction left unmatched. The CDR3 sequence: CASTNLAGGPNEQFF. The CDR3 bases are TGTGCCAGCACTAATTTAGCGGGGGGACCCAATGAGCAGTTCTTC.

This chain uses TRBV6-1 with TRBJ2-5; no firm D call. This CDR3 has 14 residues. The V and J ends lost 8 bases and 5 bases respectively, with 18 bases between them. Germline V CDR1 and CDR2: MNHNS, SASEGT. The CDR3 loop reads CASGIGPNGETQYF. The DNA for the CDR3 is TGTGCCAGCGGAATCGGCCCCAACGGGGAGACCCAGTACTTC.

The genes are TRBV4-2 and TRBJ2-3, with 10 bases lining up with TRBD2. V was pared by 0 bases and J by 5 bases, with 8 bases of the junction left unmatched. This CDR3 has 17 residues. Germline V CDR1 and CDR2: LGHNA, YNFKEQ. As DNA, the CDR3 is TGTGCCAGCAGCCAAGATCAGAGCGGGAGGGGAGGAGATACGCAGTATTTT. Translating gives CASSQDQSGRGGDTQYF.

The rearrangement links TRBV6-5 to TRBJ1-1, with D possibly TRBD1 on 5 matching bases. Trimming stripped 5 bases from V and 4 bases from J, with 11 bases between. Germline-derived CDR1 and CDR2 are MNHEY and SVGAGI. The CDR3 runs to 13 residues. As DNA, the CDR3 is TGTGCCAGCAGTCGGGGGTTTAGCACTGAAGCTTTCTTT. This sequence encodes CASSRGFSTEAFF.

The chain uses TRBV10-3 and TRBJ2-2, with 10 positions matching TRBD2. Unmatched junction bases numbered 3, after V lost 1 base and J lost 1 base. Germline CDR1 is ENHRY and CDR2 is SYGVKD. The CDR3 covers 17 residues. This CDR3 is CAISELRTSGNTGELFF. The CDR3 DNA reads TGTGCCATCAGTGAGTTAAGGACTAGCGGGAACACCGGGGAGCTGTTTTTT.

V usage is TRBV19 and J usage is TRBJ2-3; D is undetermined. The germline gives CDR1 LNHDA, CDR2 SQIVND (reference sequence). V was shortened by 3 bases and J by 2 bases, with 6 bases between the two germline ends. This CDR3 spans 13 amino acids. CDR3 region: CASSMGFTDTQYF. For the CDR3, the DNA is TGTGCCAGTAGTATGGGCTTCACAGATACGCAGTATTTT.

The chain has TRBV5-1 and TRBJ2-5; D might be TRBD1 (5 bases). The V gene's germline CDR1 is SGHRS and CDR2 YFSETQ. Deletions cut 2 bases from V and 4 bases from J, with 12 bases between. The CDR3 runs to 14 residues. CDR3 bases: TGCGCCAGCAGCTTTGGAATAGGGGCAGAGACCCAGTACTTC. It codes for CASSFGIGAETQYF. Looking up the rest from reference TRBV5-1 and TRBJ2-5 gives the full variable domain: KAGVTQTPRYLIKTRGQQVTLSCSPISGHRSVSWYQQTPGQGLQFLFEYFSETQRNKGNFPGRFSGRQFSNSRSEMNVSTLELGDSALYLCASSFGIGAETQYFGPGTRLLVL.

This chain joins TRBV30 and TRBJ1-5; D is undetermined. Deletions cut 3 bases from V and 4 bases from J, with 7 bases between. This CDR3 is built from 12 residues. Germline CDR1 GTSNPN, CDR2 SVGIG (reference sequence). The DNA of the CDR3 is TGTGCCTGGAGGAGAGGGAATCAGCCCCAGCATTTT. As protein: CAWRRGNQPQHF.

V is TRBV7-9 and J is TRBJ2-1, with a tentative D call TRBD1 (5 bases). The CDR3 extends over 14 amino acids. Germline V gene data show CDR1 as SEHNR and CDR2 as FQNEAQ (reference sequence). Deletions cut 1 base from V and 10 bases from J, with 14 bases between. Here the CDR3 DNA reads TGTGCCAGCAGCTTAGGTCTGGGGCTGGTCGAGCAGTTCTTC. It encodes CASSLGLGLVEQFF. The whole variable domain, filled in from reference TRBV7-9 and TRBJ2-1, reads DTGVSQNPRHKITKRGQNVTFRCDPISEHNRLYWYRQTLGQGPEFLTYFQNEAQLEKSRLLSDRFSAERPKGSFSTLEIQRTEQGDSAMYLCASSLGLGLVEQFFGPGTRLTVL.